A selection of T cell receptor beta chains follows, all from one sample in a study of blood T cell repertoires in COVID-19. Data came from immunoSEQ multiplex PCR; TCRdb stores just in-frame clones and leaves some out. The data show about 200,000 clones, 84% seen once. The sequencing input was PBMCs or T cells enriched from blood (not recorded which). Receptor source: a man between 35 and 55 years old who had recovered from COVID-19. CDR3s include the opening cysteine and the closing phenylalanine or tryptophan.

CDR3aa | v_gene | len | j_gene
CASSHGQYSNEQFF | TRBV27 | 14 | TRBJ2-1
CASSWQGTNTEAFF | TRBV27 | 14 | TRBJ1-1
CASSLARGRAIRNEQFF | TRBV7-8 | 17 | TRBJ2-1
CASSLDRGNIQYF | TRBV5-4 | 13 | TRBJ2-4
CASSLGAKETQYF | TRBV6-5 | 13 | TRBJ2-5
CASSPRGGGGTEAFF | TRBV6-4 | 15 | TRBJ1-1
CASRLGQGFNYGYTF | TRBV19 | 15 | TRBJ1-2
CASSSPTGQGQYF | TRBV7-9 | 13 | TRBJ2-7
CASSSGQGAAGYTF | TRBV2 | 14 | TRBJ1-2
CASSRGAGGRDEQYF | TRBV7-6 | 15 | TRBJ2-7
CAISPRGPTGRGTEAFF | TRBV10-3 | 17 | TRBJ1-1
CASSPIPAGAYNEQFF | TRBV14 | 16 | TRBJ2-1
CASSLGGSYNEQFF | TRBV7-2 | 14 | TRBJ2-1
CASKGQRLEAFF | TRBV28 | 12 | TRBJ1-1
CASRNRKSSYNEQFF | TRBV6-5 | 15 | TRBJ2-1
CASSWTDREVNTQYF | TRBV7-2 | 15 | TRBJ2-3
CASSQVGALYGYTF | TRBV3-1/TRBV3-2 | 14 | TRBJ1-2
CASSYDRFSGNTIYF | TRBV6-5 | 15 | TRBJ1-3
CASSLGLAGGGTGELFF | TRBV13 | 17 | TRBJ2-2
CATSDWGGSNEQFF | TRBV24-1 | 14 | TRBJ2-1
CASSLVSGPGNTIYF | TRBV7-8 | 15 | TRBJ1-3
CAWSVTGGNSPLHF | TRBV30 | 14 | TRBJ1-6
CASSRGGWDSGNTIYF | TRBV27 | 16 | TRBJ1-3
CASSFHRANYGYTF | TRBV7-2 | 14 | TRBJ1-2
CASSNFGRLPSSYEQYF | TRBV21-1 | 17 | TRBJ2-7
CASPRPNLYGYTF | TRBV7-9 | 13 | TRBJ1-2
CASSTTRGRSVNQPQHF | TRBV4-1 | 17 | TRBJ1-5
CASSPLRNTEAFF | TRBV9 | 13 | TRBJ1-1
CASSLRPGLYGYTF | TRBV28 | 14 | TRBJ1-2